The present T cell receptor (beta chain) was sequenced within a study of radiotherapy plus CTLA-4 blockade in lung cancer listed by TCRdb under 2018. A note on the overall study: Among the enrolled patients, under 20% had an objective response, and about 30% reached disease control.

V loses 6 bases, J loses 0 bases, and the germline ends lie 16 bases apart. Counted from cysteine to phenylalanine, this CDR3 has 16 amino acids. CDR3 DNA is the only sequence kept; it has 48 bases, read in frame from the first base. CDR1 and CDR2, looked up from the germline V gene, are MGHDK and SYGVNS. Focal radiation therapy combined with CTLA-4 blockade (ipilimumab) was tested in patients with chemo-refractory metastatic non-small-cell lung cancer. The protocol used for the library was the immunoSEQ multiplex PCR assay. TCRdb obtained this table from immuneACCESS and retained in-frame rearrangements with V and J assigned. These tables miss some clones; where compared with another copy, unresolved V genes account for less than half of the shortfall, and the remainder is unexplained. This sample holds about 97,000 clones; about 70% were observed only once. Approximately 3% of the sample rests with the top ten.

With respect to this clone: What antigen it recognizes has not been identified. No base-level quality is on record; no much larger clone is a single base apart.

General study outcomes and caveats: The strongest predictors of response were reported to be early dynamic shifts in blood T cell clones along with a rise in serum interferon-beta following radiation. After treatment with radiotherapy and ipilimumab, TCR clones that came from tumors expanded in the peripheral blood.

This material consisted of peripheral blood, taken from a patient treated with radiotherapy plus ipilimumab. This clonotype was obtained from a human donor with non-small cell lung cancer who had a partial response to radiotherapy plus ipilimumab. Some clones in this sample may be carry-over from other donors' samples. The rearranged segments are TRBV25-1 and TRBJ2-3, with TRBD2 as a weak D call on 6 bases. This receptor has the CDR3 CASSPRLRGSTDTQYF. The nucleotide sequence reads TGTGCCAGCAGCCCGCGCCTCCGGGGGAGCACAGATACGCAGTATTTT.